This T cell receptor beta chain is from a study of regulatory T cells in long-lasting Graves disease. Time point: newly diagnosed GD, antithyroid drugs for less than 3 months. Making the TCR library involved RNA that had been extracted from PBMCs. This clonotype was observed at least ten times. Through Arm-PCR of CDR3 regions and iRepertoire HTBI primers, TCR beta libraries were built. TCRdb called the multiplex PCR reads again in MiXCR, with one record for every CDR3 protein. The data contain roughly 400,000 distinct CDR3 sequences, 15% of them singletons. Germline CDR1 is PRHDT and CDR2 is FYEKMQ (reference sequence). V was clipped by 5 bases and J by 2 bases, with 13 bases between them. The CDR3 has 16 residues. These records were also assigned to another study, of T cells in Graves' hyperthyroidism and ophthalmopathy.

The sequenced sample was peripheral blood mononuclear cells (PBMCs), obtained at new diagnosis, from a patient treated with antithyroid drugs. This clonotype originated in a woman in her thirties or forties with Graves disease. The chain links TRBV13 to TRBJ1-6; D gene unclear. In DNA, the CDR3 is TGTGCCAGCAGCACCCCCGGGATACCCTATAATTCACCCCTCCACTTT. Its translation: CASSTPGIPYNSPLHF.